Presented here are 20 T cell receptor beta chains from one specimen sequenced in a study of shared clonotypes between healthy human individuals. Libraries were prepared by immunoSEQ multiplex PCR; TCRdb keeps only in-frame clonotypes and omits some of them. The sample consists of over a million clones, about four fifths of them appearing once. Sequencing used memory CD4+ T cells from PBMCs. Subset in this sample: CD45RA-negative fraction. These receptor sequences come from a man between 18 and 29 years old in good health. Some clones in this sample may be carry-over from other donors' samples.

This clone occurred a few times. The V call is TRBV10-3, the J call TRBJ1-5; weak D call: TRBD1 (6 bases). Germline V gene data show CDR1 as ENHRY and CDR2 as SYGVKD. V was pared by 6 bases and J by 3 bases, with 12 bases between. This CDR3 comprises 14 residues. CDR3 protein: CAISPQGSNQPQHF. The CDR3 coding sequence is TGTGCCATCAGCCCACAGGGATCCAATCAGCCCCAGCATTTT.

The chain links TRBV5-1 to TRBJ2-7; 8 bases are shared with TRBD2. CDR1 and CDR2 from the germline V gene are SGHRS and YFSETQ. J gave up 0 bases and V 4 bases, and 6 bases lay outside the gene matches. CDR3 length: 15 residues. CDR3 residues: CASSRGGLDSYEQYF. The CDR3 region has the DNA TGCGCCAGCAGCCGGGGGGGACTCGACTCCTACGAGCAGTACTTC.

This clone was detected only once. V and J are TRBV30 and TRBJ1-2; tentative D call: TRBD1 (6 bases). Per germline, CDR1 GTSNPN and CDR2 SVGIG (reference sequence). Trimming stripped 1 base from V and 6 bases from J, with 18 bases between. The CDR3 extends over 15 amino acids. The chain's CDR3 is CAWSALSGSGDGYTF. CDR3 DNA sequence: TGTGCCTGGAGTGCACTCTCCGGGTCAGGGGATGGCTACACCTTC.

The sample holds one count of this clone. CDR3 in amino acids: CASRDGVSYNEQFF. In DNA, the CDR3 is TGTGCCAGCAGGGACGGAGTCTCCTACAATGAGCAGTTCTTC. V and J are TRBV7-9 and TRBJ2-1; D remains ambiguous. Germline CDR1 SEHNR, CDR2 FQNEAQ (reference sequence). This CDR3 spans 14 amino acids. Between the trimmed V and J ends, which lost 6 bases and 0 bases, there was a span of 9 bases.

The V and J genes are TRBV11-3 and TRBJ2-1; D is unclear. The V gene lost 1 base and the J gene lost 8 bases, with 15 bases spanning the gap. CDR3 size: 15 residues. Germline V gene sequence: CDR1 SGHNT, CDR2 YENEEA. CDR3 residues: CASSLVASGADEQFF. Written as DNA, the CDR3 is TGTGCCAGCAGCTTAGTCGCCTCTGGCGCGGATGAGCAGTTCTTC. The variable domain in full, completed from reference TRBV11-3 and TRBJ2-1, reads EAGVVQSPRYKIIEKKQPVAFWCNPISGHNTLYWYLQNLGQGPELLIRYENEEAVDDSQLPKDRFSAERLKGVDSTLKIQPAELGDSAVYLCASSLVASGADEQFFGPGTRLTVL.

The chain combines TRBV18 with TRBJ2-7; D remains unclear. Trimming cost V 4 bases and J 4 bases, with 8 bases left between them. The CDR3 is made up of 12 amino acids. CDR1 KGHSH and CDR2 LQKENI come from the germline V gene. In nucleotides, the CDR3 is TGTGCCAGCTCACAAATAGGGTACGAGCAGTACTTC. This gives the protein CASSQIGYEQYF.

This clone was recorded only once. The chain combines TRBV5-6 with TRBJ2-3; unclear D gene. The germline V gene encodes CDR1 SGHDT and CDR2 YYEEEE. The CDR3 is 14 amino acids. The V end was cut by 3 bases, the J end by 0 bases, with 8 bases between. CDR3 sequence reads: CASSYRSSTDTQYF. The CDR3 DNA reads as TGTGCCAGCAGCTACCGGTCCAGCACAGATACGCAGTATTTT.

This chain joins TRBV7-3 and TRBJ2-7, with a tentative D call TRBD2 (5 bases). CDR1 SGHTA and CDR2 FQGTGA come from the germline V gene. CDR3 length: 17 amino acids. V lost 5 bases to trimming and J lost 2 bases, with 22 bases between them. In DNA form, the CDR3 reads TGTGCCAGCAGCCTCCGGTTTGTAGCGAACGGCGCCTACGAGCAGTACTTC. Its protein product is CASSLRFVANGAYEQYF. Looking up the rest from reference TRBV7-3 and TRBJ2-7 gives the full variable domain: GAGVSQTPSNKVTEKGKYVELRCDPISGHTALYWYRQSLGQGPEFLIYFQGTGAADDSGLPNDRFFAVRPEGSVSTLKIQRTERGDSAVYLCASSLRFVANGAYEQYFGPGTRLTVT.

This chain links TRBV11-1 with TRBJ2-1, with TRBD2 matching 8 bases. Germline CDR1 and CDR2: SGHAT and FQDESV (reference sequence). The CDR3 spans 17 residues. J lost 3 bases, V lost 4 bases, and 11 bases had no gene match. CDR3 sequence (DNA): TGTGCCAGCAGCTGGGATTGGGTAGCGGGAAACTACAATGAGCAGTTCTTC. Protein sequence: CASSWDWVAGNYNEQFF.

The gene calls are TRBV18 and TRBJ1-1; unclear D gene. CDR3 length: 14 residues. Trimming removed 7 bases at V and 4 bases at J, with 16 bases between. Germline CDR1 is KGHSH and CDR2 is LQKENI. CDR3 region: CASLTARKVTEAFF. CDR3 coding DNA: TGTGCCAGCTTAACGGCCCGTAAGGTCACTGAAGCTTTCTTT.

The gene calls are TRBV7-8 and TRBJ1-1; the D gene is possibly TRBD1 (6 bases). Germline V gives CDR1 SGHVS, CDR2 FQNEAQ. V was clipped by 5 bases and J by 1 base, with 17 bases between them. CDR3 length equals 16 residues. This CDR3 reads CASSPLLWGANTEAFF. The DNA for the CDR3 is TGTGCCAGCAGCCCACTTTTATGGGGGGCGAACACTGAAGCTTTCTTT.

The chain couples TRBV5-4 to TRBJ2-5, with 9 positions matching TRBD2. Unmatched junction bases numbered 9, after V lost 4 bases and J lost 5 bases. The CDR3 is made up of 15 amino acids. Germline loops: CDR1 SGHNT, CDR2 YYREEE (reference sequence). In nucleotides, the CDR3 is TGTGCCAGCAGCCATAGTAGCGGGGGAGGCGAGACCCAGTACTTC. It translates to CASSHSSGGGETQYF.

CDR3 sequence reads: CASSRTFGGTEAFF. The CDR3, as DNA: TGTGCCAGCAGTAGGACCTTTGGTGGGACTGAAGCTTTCTTT. The rearrangement links TRBV27 to TRBJ1-1, with D hard to call. Looked up from germline, CDR1 is MNHEY and CDR2 is SMNVEV (reference sequence). Trimming stripped 5 bases from V and 5 bases from J, with 15 bases between. The CDR3 is 14 amino acids.

This clone was detected only once. The chain joins TRBV2 to TRBJ2-7; no clear D gene. V dropped 6 bases and J dropped 3 bases, with 6 bases sitting between them. CDR1 SNHLY and CDR2 FYNNEI come from the germline V gene. The CDR3 totals 11 residues. The CDR3 DNA sequence: TGTGCCAGCAGGTACAGCTACGAGCAGTACTTC. Its translation is CASRYSYEQYF.

This clone has more than one count but fewer than ten. The chain has TRBV13 and TRBJ2-3; 8 nucleotides line up with TRBD1. Per germline, CDR1 PRHDT and CDR2 FYEKMQ (reference sequence). The CDR3 spans 14 residues. V shed 0 bases, J shed 4 bases, and the junction held 0 bases outside the gene matches. The CDR3 reads CASSLGQGADTQYF. The CDR3 bases are TGTGCCAGCAGCTTAGGACAGGGGGCAGATACGCAGTATTTT.

This clone was seen ten or more times. This sample also contains other DNA sequences that code for the same CDR3. The V and J genes are TRBV30 and TRBJ1-5; 7 bases match TRBD1. V shed 3 bases, J shed 7 bases, and the junction held 6 bases outside the gene matches. The V gene's germline CDR1 is GTSNPN and CDR2 SVGIG (reference sequence). The CDR3 is 13 amino acids. CDR3 nucleotide sequence: TGTGCCTGGAGCGGAGGAGGGGGCCAGCCCCAGCATTTT. Its translation is CAWSGGGGQPQHF.

The chain uses TRBV5-1 and TRBJ2-5; D may be TRBD1 or TRBD2 (6 bases each). Trimming pared 4 bases from V and 5 bases from J, leaving 24 bases between. CDR3 size: 17 residues. The germline V gene encodes CDR1 SGHRS and CDR2 YFSETQ. The CDR3 protein is CASSLQPGGPATETQYF. The DNA of the CDR3 is TGCGCCAGCAGCCTACAACCCGGGGGCCCCGCCACGGAGACCCAGTACTTC.

Of note for this clone: Only one base separates this from a far larger clonotype, so it likely reflects a read error. Other DNA sequences in the same sample also yield this CDR3. The chain combines TRBV28 with TRBJ1-2; 7 nucleotides agree with TRBD1. The CDR3 has 13 amino acids. Per the germline V gene, CDR1 is MDHEN and CDR2 is SYDVKM. V lost 6 bases, J lost 2 bases, and 3 bases stayed unmatched. This CDR3 is CASSSTGNYGYTF. The CDR3 coding sequence is TGTGCCAGCAGCTCGACAGGGAACTATGGCTACACCTTC.

This clone has at least ten counts. The CDR3 loop reads CASSTTGKETQYF. DNA of the CDR3: TGTGCCAGCAGCACAACAGGGAAGGAGACCCAGTACTTC. The V and J genes are TRBV7-9 and TRBJ2-5; TRBD1 is a possible D gene (6 bases). Trimming left V 5 bases short and J 5 bases short, with 12 bases between. The CDR3 has 13 amino acids. Looked up from germline, CDR1 is SEHNR and CDR2 is FQNEAQ (reference sequence).

A word on this clone: This sample includes further DNA sequences coding for the same CDR3. The V call is TRBV28, the J call TRBJ1-2; possible D gene TRBD1, 5 bases. Germline V gene data show CDR1 as MDHEN and CDR2 as SYDVKM. The CDR3 has 13 amino acids. V lost 6 bases to trimming and J lost 8 bases, with 16 bases between them. CDR3 sequence reads: CASSPPRGSGYTF. CDR3 DNA sequence: TGTGCCAGCAGCCCTCCGAGGGGTTCGGGCTACACCTTC.